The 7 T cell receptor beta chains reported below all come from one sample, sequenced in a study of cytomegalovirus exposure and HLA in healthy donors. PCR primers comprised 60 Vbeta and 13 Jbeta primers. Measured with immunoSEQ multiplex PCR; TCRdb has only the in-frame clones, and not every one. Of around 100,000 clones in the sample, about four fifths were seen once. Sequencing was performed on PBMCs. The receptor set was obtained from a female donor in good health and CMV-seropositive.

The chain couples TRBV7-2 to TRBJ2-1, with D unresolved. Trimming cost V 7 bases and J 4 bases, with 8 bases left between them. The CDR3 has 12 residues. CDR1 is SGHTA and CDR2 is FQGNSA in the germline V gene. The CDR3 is CASIGRYNEQFF. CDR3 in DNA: TGTGCCAGCATCGGTCGGTACAATGAGCAGTTCTTC. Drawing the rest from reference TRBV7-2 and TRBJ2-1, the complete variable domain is GAGVSQSPSNKVTEKGKDVELRCDPISGHTALYWYRQSLGQGLEFLIYFQGNSAPDKSGLPSDRFSAERTGGSVSTLTIQRTQQEDSAVYLCASIGRYNEQFFGPGTRLTVL.

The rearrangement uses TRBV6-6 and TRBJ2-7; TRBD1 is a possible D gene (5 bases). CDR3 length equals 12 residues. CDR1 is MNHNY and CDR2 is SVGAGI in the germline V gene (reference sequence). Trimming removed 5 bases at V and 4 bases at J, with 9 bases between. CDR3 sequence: CASSTTGYEQYF. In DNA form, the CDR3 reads TGTGCCAGCAGTACTACAGGTTACGAGCAGTACTTC.

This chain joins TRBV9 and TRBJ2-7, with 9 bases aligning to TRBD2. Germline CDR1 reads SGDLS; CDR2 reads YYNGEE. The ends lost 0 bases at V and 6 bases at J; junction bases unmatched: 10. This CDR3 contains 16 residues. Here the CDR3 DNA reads TGTGCCAGCAGCGTAGGGGGCGGGAGGGCTGCTCGCGAGCAGTACTTC. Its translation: CASSVGGGRAAREQYF.

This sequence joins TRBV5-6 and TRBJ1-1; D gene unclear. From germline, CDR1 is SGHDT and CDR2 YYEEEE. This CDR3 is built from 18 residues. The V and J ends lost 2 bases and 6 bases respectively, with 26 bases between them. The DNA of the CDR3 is TGTGCCAGCAGCTTTAGCCAAGGCAGCCGCGGGCAGGCGTCTGAAGCTTTCTTT. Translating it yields CASSFSQGSRGQASEAFF.

CDR3 region: CASGLIGRAGTQYF. The CDR3 nucleotides are TGTGCTAGTGGTTTGATCGGTAGGGCGGGGACCCAGTACTTC. The chain links TRBV12-5 to TRBJ2-5; a weak D match, TRBD2 (5 bases). The V gene's germline CDR1 is LGHNT and CDR2 FRNRAP. The CDR3 covers 14 residues. Trimming removed 2 bases from V and 7 bases from J, with 14 bases in between.

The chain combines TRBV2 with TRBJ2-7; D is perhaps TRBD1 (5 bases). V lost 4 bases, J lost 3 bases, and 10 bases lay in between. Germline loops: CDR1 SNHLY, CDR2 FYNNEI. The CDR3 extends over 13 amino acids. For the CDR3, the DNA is TGTGCCAGCAGTGGATTACAGGACTACGAGCAGTACTTC. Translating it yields CASSGLQDYEQYF.

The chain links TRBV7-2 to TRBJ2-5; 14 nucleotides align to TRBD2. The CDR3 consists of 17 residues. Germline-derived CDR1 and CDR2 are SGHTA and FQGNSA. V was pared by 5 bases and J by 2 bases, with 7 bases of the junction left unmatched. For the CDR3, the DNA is TGTGCCAGCAGCCAACACGGGACTAGCGGGGGACAAGAGACCCAGTACTTC. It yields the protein CASSQHGTSGGQETQYF.